This T cell receptor (beta chain) was sequenced for a study of early T cells in non-severe SARS-CoV-2 infection. Study-level information: Sequenced bulk RNA came from whole blood that was unsorted, and chains were unpaired. General study results and limits: In VDJdb matching, anti-spike CD8 responses were favored while private and CD4 specificities went missing.

Individual cDNA molecules received unique molecular identifiers during library preparation. TCRdb itself ran the 5' RACE reads through MiXCR, one entry per CDR3 protein. The table records some 45,000 distinct CDR3 sequences, around 10% of them present only once. The germline V gene encodes CDR1 KGHDR and CDR2 SFDVKD. CDR3 length: 14 amino acids. Trimming shortened V by 9 bases and J by 1 base, and 15 bases separated the two germline ends. Details on this clonotype: The antigen is not known.

J is TRBJ2-7 and V is TRBV24-1; either TRBD1 or TRBD2 may fit D (6 bases each). The specimen was whole blood, collected at baseline. The receptor's source is an adult who was a healthcare worker with PCR-confirmed SARS-CoV-2 infection or an uninfected control (not recorded which). CDR3 in amino acids: CATSGGQGSYEQYF. The CDR3 DNA reads as TGTGCCACCTCTGGGGGGCAGGGGTCCTACGAGCAGTACTTC.